Listed below are T cell receptor beta chains from one sample, sequenced in a study of blood T cells in healthy people across ages. TCRdb called the 5' RACE reads again in MiXCR, with one record for every CDR3 protein. The data hold some 790,000 distinct CDR3 sequences, with under 30% observed a single time. Sequencing was done on a sample of blood. The receptor source for this set is a woman older than 75 in good health. Both conserved end residues are part of each CDR3. Each record gives: D gene, clone size, V gene, J gene, CDR3 protein, CDR3 DNA. The D gene is left open where the match is weak. Rows give clone size only sometimes, using once, few, many, or a class for an expanded clone.

NA	many	TRBV6-2/TRBV6-3	TRBJ2-5	CASSPGADQETQYF	TGTGCCAGCAGTCCCGGGGCAGACCAAGAGACCCAGTACTTC
TRBD2	many	TRBV20-1	TRBJ2-1	CSASIAGHNEQFF	TGCAGTGCTTCTATAGCGGGCCACAATGAGCAGTTCTTC
NA	many	TRBV2	TRBJ2-1	CASSERGPQDEQFF	TGTGCCAGCAGTGAAAGGGGTCCACAAGATGAGCAGTTCTTC
NA	NA	TRBV9	TRBJ2-3	CASSVAGSSTDTQYF	TGTGCCAGCAGCGTAGCCGGCTCTAGCACAGATACGCAGTATTTT
NA	once	TRBV30	TRBJ2-5	CAWTSLLKQGSETPYF	TGTGCCTGGACCTCCTTACTAAAACAGGGCTCGGAGACCCCGTACTTC
NA	NA	TRBV29-1	TRBJ2-2	CSVEDPFQGKNTGELFF	TGCAGCGTTGAAGACCCTTTCCAGGGGAAAAACACCGGGGAGCTGTTTTTT
NA	NA	TRBV3-1	TRBJ2-1	CASSQVRVAPYNGQFF	TGTGCCAGCAGCCAAGTAAGGGTAGCCCCCTACAATGGGCAGTTCTTC
NA	NA	TRBV20-1	TRBJ1-1	CSAREIMGRANTEAFF	TGCAGTGCTAGAGAAATTATGGGCAGGGCGAACACTGAAGCTTTCTTT
NA	many	TRBV28	TRBJ2-1	CASRGRSYNEQFF	TGTGCCAGCAGGGGGAGGTCCTACAATGAGCAGTTCTTC
TRBD1	NA	TRBV12-3/TRBV12-4	TRBJ1-2	CASSLGTGSHGYTF	TGTGCCAGCAGTTTAGGGACAGGGTCGCATGGCTACACCTTC
NA	NA	TRBV7-2	TRBJ1-4	CASSSRVVASNEKLFF	TGTGCCAGCAGCTCCAGGGTGGTCGCGTCTAATGAAAAACTGTTTTTT
TRBD1	few	TRBV18	TRBJ2-5	CASSPIQGAETQYF	TGTGCCAGCTCACCGATACAGGGGGCAGAGACCCAGTACTTC
TRBD1	many	TRBV5-5	TRBJ1-2	CASSSQGAHRGYGYTF	TGTGCCAGCAGCTCCCAGGGGGCGCATCGGGGATATGGCTACACCTTC
TRBD1	NA	TRBV20-1	TRBJ2-7	CSARQDRGLLEQYF	TGCAGTGCTAGACAAGACAGGGGATTACTCGAGCAGTACTTC
NA	NA	TRBV5-1	TRBJ2-7	CASSPGGTYNEQYF	TGCGCCAGCAGCCCCGGGGGAACCTACAATGAGCAGTACTTC
NA	few	TRBV5-1	TRBJ1-2	CASTRGPPGYGYTF	TGCGCCAGTACGCGAGGGCCGCCGGGCTATGGCTACACCTTC
TRBD1	many	TRBV12-3/TRBV12-4	TRBJ1-5	CASSIRQGNQPQHF	TGTGCCAGCAGTATCCGACAGGGTAATCAGCCCCAGCATTTT
NA	NA	TRBV5-1	TRBJ2-7	CASSFRSSEYEQYF	TGCGCCAGCAGCTTTCGGTCTAGCGAGTACGAGCAGTACTTC
NA	NA	TRBV3-1	TRBJ2-1	CASSLNRALETQFF	TGTGCCAGCAGCCTAAACAGGGCCCTGGAGACCCAGTTCTTC
NA	many	TRBV10-3	TRBJ1-1	CAISVGQKAEAFF	TGTGCCATCAGTGTTGGACAAAAGGCTGAAGCTTTCTTT
TRBD1	few	TRBV24-1	TRBJ2-3	CATSDLRQGALDTQYF	TGTGCCACCAGTGATTTAAGGCAGGGGGCCTTAGATACGCAGTATTTT
TRBD2	many	TRBV6-2/TRBV6-3	TRBJ2-4	CASSYPGTSGAKNIQYF	TGTGCCAGCAGTTATCCCGGGACTAGCGGGGCCAAAAACATTCAGTACTTC
NA	many	TRBV3-1	TRBJ1-2	CASSQDIRPYGYTF	TGTGCCAGCAGCCAGGACATCCGTCCCTATGGCTACACCTTC
NA	NA	TRBV5-5	TRBJ2-3	CASSSRVEDGADTQYF	TGTGCCAGCAGCTCCAGGGTTGAGGACGGGGCAGATACGCAGTATTTT
TRBD2	many	TRBV12-3/TRBV12-4	TRBJ2-6	CASTRSGGAYGANVLTF	TGTGCCAGCACCAGGAGCGGGGGGGCCTATGGGGCCAACGTCCTGACTTTC
TRBD1	many	TRBV27	TRBJ1-6	CASSPHRDRGHSPLHF	TGTGCCAGCAGTCCCCACCGGGACAGGGGTCATTCACCCCTCCACTTT
NA	NA	TRBV6-6	TRBJ2-2	CASRPKGGTYTGELFF	TGTGCCAGCAGGCCAAAGGGCGGGACCTACACCGGGGAGCTGTTTTTT
TRBD1	many	TRBV3-1	TRBJ1-2	CASSQAGTGRITNYGYTF	TGTGCCAGCAGCCAGGCCGGGACAGGGAGAATTACTAACTATGGCTACACCTTC
TRBD2	many	TRBV7-8	TRBJ2-5	CASSFPGREETQYF	TGTGCCAGCAGCTTCCCCGGGAGGGAAGAGACCCAGTACTTC
NA	NA	TRBV7-2	TRBJ2-2	CASSLRSGVPNTGELFF	TGTGCCAGCAGCTTACGTTCGGGGGTGCCAAATACCGGGGAGCTGTTTTTT
NA	few	TRBV2	TRBJ1-1	CASAQTTGRLNTEAFF	TGTGCCAGCGCCCAAACGACAGGACGATTGAACACTGAAGCTTTCTTT
TRBD1	many	TRBV20-1	TRBJ2-5	CSARAETGPRKTQYF	TGCAGTGCTAGAGCAGAGACAGGGCCTAGGAAAACCCAGTACTTC
TRBD2	many	TRBV30	TRBJ2-3	CAWSVARTSGGGDTQYF	TGTGCCTGGAGTGTAGCCCGGACTAGCGGGGGCGGGGATACGCAGTATTTT
TRBD2	NA	TRBV20-1	TRBJ2-1	CSADSGREFNEQFF	TGCAGTGCCGATAGCGGGAGGGAATTCAATGAGCAGTTCTTC
TRBD1	NA	TRBV12-3/TRBV12-4	TRBJ2-1	CASKTDRGATIEQFF	TGTGCCAGCAAAACGGACAGGGGGGCCACAATTGAGCAATTCTTC
TRBD2	many	TRBV10-3	TRBJ2-1	CAISESVGTSGSNEQFF	TGTGCCATCAGTGAGTCGGTAGGGACTAGCGGCTCCAATGAGCAGTTCTTC
TRBD2	many	TRBV20-1	TRBJ2-1	CSARKAGLYNEQFF	TGCAGTGCTAGAAAAGCGGGGCTCTACAATGAGCAGTTCTTC
NA	few	TRBV29-1	TRBJ2-7	CSVPERDRRYSYEQYF	TGCAGCGTCCCAGAACGTGACCGCCGCTACTCCTACGAGCAGTACTTC
NA	NA	TRBV3-1	TRBJ1-5	CASSGSGGNQPQHF	TGTGCCAGCAGCGGGTCGGGGGGCAATCAGCCCCAGCATTTT
NA	NA	TRBV24-1	TRBJ2-3	CATSDPPGSGFRTDTQYF	TGTGCCACCAGTGATCCACCAGGTTCAGGGTTTAGGACAGATACGCAGTATTTT
TRBD1	few	TRBV30	TRBJ1-2	CAWRGQGTNYGYTF	TGTGCCTGGAGGGGACAGGGGACGAACTATGGCTACACCTTC
NA	once	TRBV11-2	TRBJ1-1	CTSSSGQLNTEAFF	TGTACCAGCAGCTCCGGACAGTTAAACACTGAAGCTTTCTTT
NA	NA	TRBV5-1	TRBJ1-1	CASSLWGLGTEAFF	TGCGCCAGCAGCTTGTGGGGGCTGGGCACTGAAGCTTTCTTT
TRBD2	many	TRBV20-1	TRBJ2-1	CSAFSGGGYNEQFF	TGCAGTGCTTTTAGCGGGGGAGGTTACAATGAGCAGTTCTTC
TRBD1	NA	TRBV28	TRBJ1-1	CASSFPGTGLTEAFF	TGTGCCAGCAGCTTTCCCGGGACAGGCCTCACTGAAGCTTTCTTT
TRBD2	many	TRBV4-3	TRBJ2-7	CASSQDYGGASYEQYF	TGCGCCAGCAGCCAAGATTACGGGGGGGCCTCCTACGAGCAGTACTTC
TRBD2	many	TRBV14	TRBJ2-7	CASSHAERGGHMEQYF	TGTGCCAGCAGCCACGCTGAGCGGGGGGGCCACATGGAGCAGTACTTC
NA	NA	TRBV25-1	TRBJ1-2	CASRDPANYGYTF	TGTGCCAGCAGGGACCCCGCTAACTATGGCTACACCTTC
NA	NA	TRBV20-1	TRBJ2-5	CSAREGGEETQYF	TGCAGTGCTAGAGAAGGAGGAGAGGAGACCCAGTACTTC
NA	few	TRBV9	TRBJ2-5	CASSVNSRAEKETQYF	TGTGCCAGCAGCGTAAATTCAAGGGCGGAGAAAGAGACCCAGTACTTC
TRBD2	NA	TRBV11-2	TRBJ2-5	CASSLGVSGTQETQYF	TGTGCCAGCAGCTTAGGGGTCAGCGGGACCCAAGAGACCCAGTACTTC
NA	many	TRBV11-2	TRBJ2-5	CASAQGSQETQYF	TGTGCCAGCGCCCAAGGTAGCCAAGAGACCCAGTACTTC
TRBD1	NA	TRBV10-2	TRBJ1-2	CATTGDYGYTF	TGCGCCACCACAGGGGACTATGGCTACACCTTC
NA	few	TRBV28	TRBJ1-1	CASSARSTEAFF	TGTGCCAGCTCGGCCCGCTCCACTGAAGCTTTCTTT
NA	NA	TRBV7-2	TRBJ2-3	CASSWDRGADTQYF	TGTGCCAGCAGCTGGGATAGGGGTGCAGATACGCAGTATTTT
TRBD2	many	TRBV6-5	TRBJ2-7	CASKGKAGPYEQYF	TGTGCCAGCAAAGGGAAAGCGGGACCCTACGAGCAGTACTTC
NA	few	TRBV19	TRBJ1-2	CASSEGRSYGYTF	TGTGCCAGTAGTGAGGGACGAAGCTATGGCTACACCTTC
NA	NA	TRBV20-1	TRBJ1-2	CSARLGGTDYGYTF	TGCAGTGCTAGGTTAGGGGGGACGGACTATGGCTACACCTTC